This entry describes one T cell receptor (beta chain). The length of the CDR3 is 16 residues. Germline CDR1 reads MGHRA; CDR2 reads YSYEKL. The ends were cut back, 0 bases at V and 1 base at J, with 13 bases in the middle. Treatment: oral pan-JAK inhibitor, 5-10 mg twice daily. Following RNA extraction, reverse transcription yielded cDNA that acted as the sequencing template. Assay used: immunoSEQ multiplex PCR; TCRdb lists only in-frame clones, some missing. The sample has roughly 100,000 clones; around 55% are singletons. The data stem from a study of CD8+ T cells in alopecia areata. The clonotype was recovered from a human donor with alopecia areata. The chain has TRBV4-1 and TRBJ2-7, with D maybe TRBD1 (6 bases). The source material was CD8+ T cells sorted from blood, sampled at week 4, from a patient treated with tofacitinib. CDR3 in DNA: TGCGCCAGCAGCCAAGACTCGGGACAAGGATCCTACGAGCAGTACTTC. Encoded protein: CASSQDSGQGSYEQYF.